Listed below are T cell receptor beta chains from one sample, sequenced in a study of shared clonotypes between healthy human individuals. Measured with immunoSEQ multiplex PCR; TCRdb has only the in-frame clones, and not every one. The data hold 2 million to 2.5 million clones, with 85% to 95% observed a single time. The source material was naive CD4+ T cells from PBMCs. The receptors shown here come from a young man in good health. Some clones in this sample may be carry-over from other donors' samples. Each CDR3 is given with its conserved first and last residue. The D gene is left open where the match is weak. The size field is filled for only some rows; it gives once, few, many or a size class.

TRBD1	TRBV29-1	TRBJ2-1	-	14	CSVGEGADWGEQFF	TGCAGCGTTGGTGAGGGGGCAGATTGGGGCGAGCAGTTCTTC
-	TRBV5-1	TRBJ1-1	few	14	CASSFVSGSSEAFF	TGCGCCAGCAGTTTTGTGTCAGGGTCGTCTGAAGCTTTCTTT
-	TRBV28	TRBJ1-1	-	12	CASRGLNTEAFF	TGTGCCAGCAGGGGACTGAACACTGAAGCTTTCTTT
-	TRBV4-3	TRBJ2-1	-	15	CASSPRKGGYNEQFF	TGCGCCAGCAGCCCCCGGAAGGGTGGCTACAATGAGCAGTTCTTC
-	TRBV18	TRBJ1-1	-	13	CASSRSENTEAFF	TGTGCCAGCTCCCGATCAGAGAACACTGAAGCTTTCTTT
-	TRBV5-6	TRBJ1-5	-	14	CASSRGQLNQPQHF	TGTGCCAGCAGCAGAGGACAGCTCAATCAGCCCCAGCATTTT
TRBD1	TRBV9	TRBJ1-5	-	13	CASSGQGNQPQHF	TGTGCCAGCAGCGGACAGGGTAATCAGCCCCAGCATTTT
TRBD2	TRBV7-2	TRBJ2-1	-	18	CASSPGLAGGIGSGEQFF	TGTGCCAGCAGCCCGGGGCTAGCGGGAGGAATTGGCTCGGGTGAGCAGTTCTTC
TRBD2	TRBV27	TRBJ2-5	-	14	CASSLSTSESLQYF	TGTGCCAGCAGTTTATCGACTAGCGAGAGTCTCCAGTACTTC
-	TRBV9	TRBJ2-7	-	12	CASSVDPWEQYF	TGTGCCAGCAGCGTAGACCCGTGGGAGCAGTACTTC
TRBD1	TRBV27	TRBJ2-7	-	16	CASSLFRGQGAYEQYF	TGTGCCAGCAGTTTGTTTAGGGGACAGGGGGCTTACGAGCAGTACTTC
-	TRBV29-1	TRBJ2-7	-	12	CSVEGQVNGQYF	TGCAGCGTTGAAGGTCAGGTGAACGGGCAGTACTTC
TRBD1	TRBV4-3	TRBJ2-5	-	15	CASSKRTGGWETQYF	TGCGCCAGCAGCAAACGGACAGGGGGCTGGGAGACCCAGTACTTC
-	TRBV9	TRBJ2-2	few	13	CASRLGTTGELFF	TGTGCCAGCAGGCTGGGGACCACCGGGGAGCTGTTTTTT
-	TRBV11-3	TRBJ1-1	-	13	CASSLRGATEAFF	TGTGCCAGCAGCCTGCGGGGGGCCACTGAAGCTTTCTTT
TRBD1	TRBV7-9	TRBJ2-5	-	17	CASSPRDRGLGGETQYF	TGTGCCAGCAGCCCTCGCGACAGGGGGCTCGGGGGGGAGACCCAGTACTTC
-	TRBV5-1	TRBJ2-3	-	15	CASSLAAGTGDTQYF	TGCGCCAGCAGCTTGGCAGCCGGGACGGGGGATACGCAGTATTTT
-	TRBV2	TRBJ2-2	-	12	CASSEEGGELFF	TGTGCCAGCAGTGAAGAGGGCGGGGAGCTGTTTTTT
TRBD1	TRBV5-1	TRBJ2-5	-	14	CASGTGGNQETQYF	TGCGCCAGCGGGACAGGGGGTAACCAAGAGACCCAGTACTTC
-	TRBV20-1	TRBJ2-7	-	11	CSAPSPLEQYF	TGCAGTGCCCCGTCCCCGCTCGAGCAGTACTTC
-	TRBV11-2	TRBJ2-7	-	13	CASSLDYPYEQYF	TGTGCCAGCAGCTTAGATTACCCCTACGAGCAGTACTTC
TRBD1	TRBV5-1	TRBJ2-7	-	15	CASSWGTGGSYEQYF	TGCGCCAGCAGCTGGGGGACAGGGGGTTCCTACGAGCAGTACTTC
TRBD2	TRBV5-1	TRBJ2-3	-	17	CASSLVGTSGRSGTQYF	TGCGCCAGCAGCTTGGTCGGGACTAGCGGGCGCAGCGGGACGCAGTATTTT
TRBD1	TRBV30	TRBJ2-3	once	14	CAWSGTGSGDTQYF	TGTGCCTGGAGTGGGACAGGTTCAGGAGATACGCAGTATTTT
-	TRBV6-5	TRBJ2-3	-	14	CASSYLPETDTQYF	TGTGCCAGCAGTTACTTACCTGAAACAGATACGCAGTATTTT
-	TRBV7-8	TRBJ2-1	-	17	CASSPRLGRSSYNEQFF	TGTGCCAGCAGCCCAAGACTCGGTCGGAGCTCCTACAATGAGCAGTTCTTC
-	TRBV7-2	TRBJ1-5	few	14	CASTFGGMLQPQHF	TGTGCCAGCACCTTCGGGGGGATGTTGCAGCCCCAGCATTTT
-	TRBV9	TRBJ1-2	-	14	CASSDHQGYYGYTF	TGTGCCAGCAGCGATCATCAGGGGTACTATGGCTACACCTTC
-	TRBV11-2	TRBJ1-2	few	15	CASSHLSSTNYGYTF	TGTGCCAGCAGCCACCTCTCCAGCACTAACTATGGCTACACCTTC
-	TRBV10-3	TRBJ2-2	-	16	CAIRRGRESNTGELFF	TGTGCCATCCGCAGGGGGCGGGAGTCGAACACCGGGGAGCTGTTTTTT
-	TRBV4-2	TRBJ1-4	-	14	CASSQAQLLEKLFF	TGTGCCAGCAGCCAAGCTCAGCTGCTTGAAAAACTGTTTTTT
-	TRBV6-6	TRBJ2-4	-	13	CASSNPGPVPQYF	TGTGCCAGCAGTAACCCGGGACCAGTTCCTCAGTACTTC
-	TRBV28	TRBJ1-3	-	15	CASSLAGISGNTIYF	TGTGCCAGCAGTTTGGCAGGGATCTCCGGAAACACCATATATTTT
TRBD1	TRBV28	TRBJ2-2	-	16	CASSLAGTGNTGELFF	TGTGCCAGCAGTTTAGCCGGGACAGGGAACACCGGGGAGCTGTTTTTT
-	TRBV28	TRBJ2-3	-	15	CASLESARVADTQYF	TGTGCCAGCCTGGAGTCGGCGAGAGTGGCAGATACGCAGTATTTT
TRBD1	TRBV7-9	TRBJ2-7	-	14	CASSLGTGDDEQYF	TGTGCCAGCAGCTTGGGGACAGGGGACGACGAGCAGTACTTC
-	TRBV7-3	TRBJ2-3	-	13	CASSLGSPGTQYF	TGTGCCAGCAGCTTAGGTTCCCCCGGTACGCAGTATTTT
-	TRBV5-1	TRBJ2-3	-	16	CASTLNGQPPTDTQYF	TGCGCCAGCACCCTTAACGGACAGCCTCCCACAGATACGCAGTATTTT
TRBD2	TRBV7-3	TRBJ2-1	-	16	CASSNRTSGLNNEQFF	TGTGCCAGCAGCAACCGGACTAGCGGGCTCAACAATGAGCAGTTCTTC
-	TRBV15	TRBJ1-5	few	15	CATSSRGYSNQPQHF	TGTGCCACCAGCAGCAGAGGATACAGCAATCAGCCCCAGCATTTT
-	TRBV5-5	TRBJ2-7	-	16	CASSLAVWGKSYEQYF	TGTGCCAGCAGCTTGGCGGTCTGGGGGAAATCCTACGAGCAGTACTTC
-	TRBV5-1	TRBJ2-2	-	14	CASSFADNTGELFF	TGCGCCAGCAGCTTTGCTGATAACACCGGGGAGCTGTTTTTT
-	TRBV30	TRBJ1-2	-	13	CAWFEPSHDGYTF	TGTGCCTGGTTCGAGCCTTCCCACGATGGCTACACCTTC
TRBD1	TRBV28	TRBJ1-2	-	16	CASSSPGTGGIRGYTF	TGTGCCAGCAGTTCACCCGGGACAGGGGGGATACGTGGCTACACCTTC
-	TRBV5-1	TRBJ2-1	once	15	CASSFPGYSYNEQFF	TGCGCCAGCAGCTTCCCAGGTTACTCCTACAATGAGCAGTTCTTC
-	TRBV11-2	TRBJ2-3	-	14	CATHDLSSTDTQYF	TGTGCCACCCACGATCTGTCTAGCACAGATACGCAGTATTTT
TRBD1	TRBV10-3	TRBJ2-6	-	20	CAISDRNGGTGVAWANVLTF	TGTGCCATCAGTGATCGAAACGGTGGGACAGGGGTCGCCTGGGCCAACGTCCTGACTTTC
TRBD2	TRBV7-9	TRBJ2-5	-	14	CASSLREVWETQYF	TGTGCCAGCAGCTTGCGGGAGGTGTGGGAGACCCAGTACTTC